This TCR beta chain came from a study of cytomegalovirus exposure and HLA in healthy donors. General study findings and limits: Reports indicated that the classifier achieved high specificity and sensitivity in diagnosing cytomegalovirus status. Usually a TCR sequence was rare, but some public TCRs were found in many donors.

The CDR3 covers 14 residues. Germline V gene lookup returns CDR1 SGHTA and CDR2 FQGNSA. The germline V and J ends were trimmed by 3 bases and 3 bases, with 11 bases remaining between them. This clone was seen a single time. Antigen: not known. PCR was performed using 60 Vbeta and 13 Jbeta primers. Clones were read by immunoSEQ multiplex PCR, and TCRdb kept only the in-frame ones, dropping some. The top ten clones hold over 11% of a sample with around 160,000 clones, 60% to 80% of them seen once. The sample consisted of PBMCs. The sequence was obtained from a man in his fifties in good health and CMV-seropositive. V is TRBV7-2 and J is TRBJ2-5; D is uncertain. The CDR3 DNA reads TGTGCCAGCAGCTTTAGGCTAGTCGAAGAGACCCAGTACTTC. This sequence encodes CASSFRLVEETQYF.